Presented here are 2 T cell receptor beta chains from one specimen sequenced in a study of blood T cells in healthy people across ages. Next came a second PCR, run for about 7 to 11 cycles, which used a sample-barcoded 5' primer along with a J-beta primer mix. TCRdb called the 5' RACE reads again in MiXCR, with one record for every CDR3 protein. Among 1.5 million to 2 million distinct CDR3 sequences listed, 30% to 35% were seen once. The sequenced sample was blood. The receptors stem from a woman younger than 45 in good health.

The chain combines TRBV7-2 with TRBJ1-2, with a tentative D call TRBD1 (6 bases). In germline, CDR1 is SGHTA, CDR2 FQGNSA. The CDR3 extends over 17 amino acids. V dropped 7 bases and J dropped 4 bases, with 25 bases sitting between them. This CDR3 is CASTLTPGAGSIYGYTF. DNA of the CDR3: TGTGCCAGCACCCTAACGCCAGGGGCAGGGTCAATCTATGGCTACACCTTC.

The V gene is TRBV7-6, the J gene TRBJ1-4; weak D call: TRBD1 (5 bases). The CDR3 runs to 16 residues. The germline V and J ends were trimmed by 5 bases and 0 bases, with 13 bases remaining between them. Germline values: CDR1 SGHVS, CDR2 FNYEAQ. CDR3 amino acids: CASSLGMGATNEKLFF. Written as DNA, the CDR3 is TGTGCCAGCAGCCTGGGGATGGGGGCAACTAATGAAAAACTGTTTTTT.